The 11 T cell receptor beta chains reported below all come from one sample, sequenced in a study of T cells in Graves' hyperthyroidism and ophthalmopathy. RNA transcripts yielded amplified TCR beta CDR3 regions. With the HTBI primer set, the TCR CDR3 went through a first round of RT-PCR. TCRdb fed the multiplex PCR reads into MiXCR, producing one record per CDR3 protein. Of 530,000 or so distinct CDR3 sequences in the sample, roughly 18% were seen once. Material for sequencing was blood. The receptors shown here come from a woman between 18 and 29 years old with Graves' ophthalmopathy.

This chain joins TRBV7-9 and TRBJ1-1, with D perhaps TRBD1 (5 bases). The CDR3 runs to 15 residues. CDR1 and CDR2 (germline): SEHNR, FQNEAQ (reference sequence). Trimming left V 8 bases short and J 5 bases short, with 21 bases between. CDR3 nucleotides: TGTGCCAGCGGCGCGCAGAACCCGGGGGGGACTGAAGCTTTCTTT. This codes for CASGAQNPGGTEAFF.

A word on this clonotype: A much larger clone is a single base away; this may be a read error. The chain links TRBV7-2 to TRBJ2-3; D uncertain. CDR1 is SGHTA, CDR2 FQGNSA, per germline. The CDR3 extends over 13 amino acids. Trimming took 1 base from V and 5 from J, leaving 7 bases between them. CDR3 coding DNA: TGTGCCAGCAGCTTAGTGGTGGGAGATACGCAGTATTTT. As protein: CASSLVVGDTQYF.

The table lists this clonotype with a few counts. The CDR3 region is CASSFRVAGLSYNEQFF. DNA for the CDR3: TGTGCCAGCAGCTTTAGAGTAGCGGGTCTCTCCTACAATGAGCAGTTCTTC. J is TRBJ2-1 and V is TRBV5-6, with 7 nucleotides matching TRBD2. CDR1 is SGHDT and CDR2 is YYEEEE in the germline V gene. The ends lost 2 bases at V and 0 bases at J; junction bases unmatched: 8. The CDR3 has 17 amino acids.

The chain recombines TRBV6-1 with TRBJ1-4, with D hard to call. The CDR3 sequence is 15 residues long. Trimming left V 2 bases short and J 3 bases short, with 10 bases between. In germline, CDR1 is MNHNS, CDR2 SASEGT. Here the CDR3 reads CASSETFGSNEKLFF. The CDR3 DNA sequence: TGTGCCAGCAGTGAAACTTTCGGCTCTAATGAAAAACTGTTTTTT.

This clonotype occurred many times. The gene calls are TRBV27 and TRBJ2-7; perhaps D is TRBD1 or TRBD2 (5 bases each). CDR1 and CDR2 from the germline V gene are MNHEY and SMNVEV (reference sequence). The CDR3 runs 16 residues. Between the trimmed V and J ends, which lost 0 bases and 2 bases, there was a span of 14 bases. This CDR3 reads CASSLSEVRAPYEQYF. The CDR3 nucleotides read TGTGCCAGCAGTTTATCGGAGGTCAGGGCGCCCTACGAGCAGTACTTC.

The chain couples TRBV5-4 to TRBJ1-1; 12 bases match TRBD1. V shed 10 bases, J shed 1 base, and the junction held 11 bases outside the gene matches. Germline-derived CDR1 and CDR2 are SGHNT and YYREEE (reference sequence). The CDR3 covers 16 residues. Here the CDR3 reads CAWCWGQGAENTEAFF. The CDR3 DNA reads TGTGCCTGGTGTTGGGGACAGGGGGCCGAGAACACTGAAGCTTTCTTT.

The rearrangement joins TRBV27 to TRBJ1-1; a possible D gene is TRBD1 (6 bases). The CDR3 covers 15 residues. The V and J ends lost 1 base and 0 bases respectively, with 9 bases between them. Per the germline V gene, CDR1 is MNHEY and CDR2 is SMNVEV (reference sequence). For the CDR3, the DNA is TGTGCCAGCAGTTTATATGGGGGCATGAACACTGAAGCTTTCTTT. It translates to CASSLYGGMNTEAFF.

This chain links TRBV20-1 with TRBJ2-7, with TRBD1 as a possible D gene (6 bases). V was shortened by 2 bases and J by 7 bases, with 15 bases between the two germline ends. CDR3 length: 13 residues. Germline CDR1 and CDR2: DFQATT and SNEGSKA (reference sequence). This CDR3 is CSARKGTRQEQYF. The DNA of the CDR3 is TGCAGTGCTAGAAAAGGGACACGACAGGAGCAGTACTTC.

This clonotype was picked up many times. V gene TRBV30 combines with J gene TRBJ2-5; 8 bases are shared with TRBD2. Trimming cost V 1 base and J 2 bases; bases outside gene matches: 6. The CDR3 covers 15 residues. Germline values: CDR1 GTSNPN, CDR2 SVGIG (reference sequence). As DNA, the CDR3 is TGTGCCTGGAGTGGCACGGGGGGGTTACAAGAGACCCAGTACTTC. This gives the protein CAWSGTGGLQETQYF.

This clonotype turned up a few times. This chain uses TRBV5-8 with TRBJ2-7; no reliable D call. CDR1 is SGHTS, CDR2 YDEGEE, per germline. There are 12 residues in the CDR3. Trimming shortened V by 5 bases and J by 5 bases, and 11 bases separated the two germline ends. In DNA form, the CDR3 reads TGTGCCAGCAGGCTTAATATCGACGAGCAGTACTTC. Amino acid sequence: CASRLNIDEQYF.

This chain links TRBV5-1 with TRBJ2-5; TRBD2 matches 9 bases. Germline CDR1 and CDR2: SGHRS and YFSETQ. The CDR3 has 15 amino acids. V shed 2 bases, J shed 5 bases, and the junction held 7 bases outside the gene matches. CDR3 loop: CASSFSSSGEETQYF. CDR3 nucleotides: TGCGCCAGCAGCTTTAGTTCTAGCGGGGAGGAGACCCAGTACTTC.